The rows below give T cell receptor beta chains drawn from one sample of a study of OX40 agonist ivuxolimab in advanced cancers. Only in-frame clones appear in the TCRdb table, and some are missing; sequencing was by immunoSEQ multiplex PCR. Here the sample spans 70,000 to 90,000 clones, less than 85% being singletons. The sequencing used CD4+ or CD8+ T cells sorted from blood, collected in a trial of the OX40 agonist ivuxolimab. All receptors come from an adult with an advanced solid tumor such as melanoma, head and neck, liver or kidney cancer. The CDR3 runs from the conserved cysteine through the conserved F or W. The D gene is left open where the match is weak. Clone size, where shown, is once, few, many, or a class for clones that have expanded.

d_call clone_size j_call v_call cdr3_aa cdr3_nt
- few TRBJ1-6 TRBV27 CASSIYSPSPLHF TGTGCCAGCAGTATCTACAGTCCATCACCCCTCCACTTT
- once TRBJ1-1 TRBV19 CATRGGRTEAFF TGTGCCACCAGAGGGGGTCGAACTGAAGCTTTCTTT
TRBD2 - TRBJ2-1 TRBV7-3 CASSSTLTSGGKQFF TGTGCCAGCAGCTCTACTCTGACTAGCGGGGGAAAGCAGTTCTTC
TRBD1 - TRBJ2-4 TRBV7-9 CASSVGQGRGNIQYF TGTGCCAGCAGCGTCGGACAGGGGAGGGGAAACATTCAGTACTTC
TRBD1 - TRBJ2-5 TRBV13 CASSLGDWTGTETQYF TGTGCCAGCAGCTTAGGGGACTGGACAGGGACCGAGACCCAGTACTTC
- - TRBJ2-1 TRBV4-3 CASSQADQGVGLWQFF TGCGCCAGCAGCCAAGCAGACCAGGGTGTTGGGTTGTGGCAGTTCTTC
- once TRBJ2-7 TRBV30 CAWSVLPGGRGEQYF TGTGCCTGGAGTGTACTCCCCGGGGGCCGGGGCGAGCAGTACTTC
TRBD2 few TRBJ2-7 TRBV6-1 CASSELRGVAYEQYF TGTGCCAGCAGTGAACTTCGGGGGGTGGCCTACGAGCAGTACTTC
- - TRBJ1-4 TRBV10-2 CASLGPNEKLFF TGCGCCAGCCTTGGACCTAATGAAAAACTGTTTTTT
- - TRBJ1-2 TRBV6-5 CASSYNSGLSGYTF TGTGCCAGCAGTTACAATTCGGGGTTGAGTGGCTACACCTTC
- - TRBJ1-1 TRBV25-1 CASSGGGEAFF TGTGCCAGCAGCGGTGGAGGTGAAGCTTTCTTT